A selection of T cell receptor beta chains follows, all from one sample in a study of post-analysis software for immune sequencing data. TCRdb analysed the PCR reads with MiXCR anew, one entry per CDR3 protein. Of 820,000 or so distinct CDR3 sequences in the sample, roughly 50% were seen once. The sequencing sample was made of blood. These receptors were obtained from a girl aged 10-17 years with multiple sclerosis. Each CDR3 is given without its conserved first and last residue.

v_call cdr3_aa
TRBV5-1 ASSFVRDSNTGELF
TRBV9 ASSTGTSGGAGGDTQY
TRBV7-9 ASSSSGTGSYNEQF
TRBV3-1 ASSQDPGGGTQY
TRBV20-1 SASLQALIDQPQH
TRBV20-1 SARRGGAYNEQF
TRBV28 ASSFVSGGQYSNQPQH
TRBV27 ASSYHPSTDTQY
TRBV5-1 ASSLGRQGLVYGYT
TRBV29-1 SVDTGQGTDQPQH
TRBV5-1 ASSAPGQNYGYT
TRBV20-1 SAPGLADGGVNTQY
TRBV20-1 SARDSGTSAYEQF
TRBV5-1 ASSLGGTNNEQY
TRBV29-1 SANGGVENTQY
TRBV5-1 ASSLSIGTGANVLT
TRBV7-6 ASSRQGRAEAF
TRBV12-3/TRBV12-4 ASDNKDYGYT
TRBV12-3/TRBV12-4 ASSLRSGRGTNEQF
TRBV4-2 ASSQGTSGTVPYEQY
TRBV25-1 ASRQGARVGNEQF
TRBV3-1 ASSRTINYEQY
TRBV29-1 SARTGRQETQY
TRBV4-1 ASSQDQGGRGTQY
TRBV27 TSSCGTAGDEQY
TRBV5-1 ASSSTVTAEQY
TRBV5-1 ASSLGATGNEQY
TRBV5-5 ASREGQDTLYEQY
TRBV20-1 SVTGNTEAF
TRBV7-6 ASSKRGLAGVYEQY
TRBV5-6 ASSLAPGHHGYT
TRBV7-3 ASSLLGWRVIYSGGAQETQY
TRBV18 ASSPTREYGYT
TRBV29-1 SVTSLGSYNEQF
TRBV7-9 ASSADRDEQY
TRBV21-1 ASSPGSTSGRDYEQY
TRBV5-1 ASSVFPGTGSYEQY
TRBV7-3 ASSLGWRGGGTDTQY
TRBV6-6 ASDLGVGETQY
TRBV29-1 SASDRGPADTQY
TRBV6-1 ATEDRVHPIQY
TRBV4-2 ASSQGSGTITEAF
TRBV9 ASSDSGQGQMGYT
TRBV10-2 ASSETLAGPYTDTQY
TRBV6-5 ASGRLSTDTQY
TRBV20-1 SAPTTGGYQETQY
TRBV14 ASSPPTQGHRNEQF